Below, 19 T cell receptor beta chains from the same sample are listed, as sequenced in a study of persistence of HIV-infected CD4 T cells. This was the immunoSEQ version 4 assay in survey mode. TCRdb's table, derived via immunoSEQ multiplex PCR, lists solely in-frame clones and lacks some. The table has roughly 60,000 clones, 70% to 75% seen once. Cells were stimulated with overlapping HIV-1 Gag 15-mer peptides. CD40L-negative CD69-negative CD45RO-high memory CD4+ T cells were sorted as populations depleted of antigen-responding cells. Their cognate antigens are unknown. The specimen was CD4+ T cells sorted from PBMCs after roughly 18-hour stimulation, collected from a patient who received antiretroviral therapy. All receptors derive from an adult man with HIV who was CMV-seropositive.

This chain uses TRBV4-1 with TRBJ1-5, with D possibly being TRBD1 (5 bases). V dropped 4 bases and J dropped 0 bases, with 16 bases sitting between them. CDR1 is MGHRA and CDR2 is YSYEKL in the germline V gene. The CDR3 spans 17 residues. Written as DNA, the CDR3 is TGCGCCAGCAGCCTCGGGGGAGGGAGTCTTAGCAATCAGCCCCAGCATTTT. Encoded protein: CASSLGGGSLSNQPQHF.

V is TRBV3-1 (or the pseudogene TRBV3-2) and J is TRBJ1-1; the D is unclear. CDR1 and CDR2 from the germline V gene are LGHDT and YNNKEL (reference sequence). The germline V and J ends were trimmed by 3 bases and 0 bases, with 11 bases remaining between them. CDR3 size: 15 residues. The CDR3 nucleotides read TGTGCCAGCAGCCAGCGGCCGCCCATGAACACTGAAGCTTTCTTT. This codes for CASSQRPPMNTEAFF.

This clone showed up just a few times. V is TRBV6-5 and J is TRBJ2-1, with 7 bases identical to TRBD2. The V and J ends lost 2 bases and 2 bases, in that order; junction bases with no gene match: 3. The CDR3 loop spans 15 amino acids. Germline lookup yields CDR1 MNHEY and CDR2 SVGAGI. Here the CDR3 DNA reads TGTGCCAGCAGTTACGGGCGGGGGACCTACAATGAGCAGTTCTTC. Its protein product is CASSYGRGTYNEQFF.

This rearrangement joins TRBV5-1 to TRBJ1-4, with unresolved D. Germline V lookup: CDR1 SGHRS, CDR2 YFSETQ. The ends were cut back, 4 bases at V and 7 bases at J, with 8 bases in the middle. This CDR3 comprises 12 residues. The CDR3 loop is CASSAMGEKLFF. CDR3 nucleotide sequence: TGCGCCAGCAGCGCGATGGGTGAAAAACTGTTTTTT.

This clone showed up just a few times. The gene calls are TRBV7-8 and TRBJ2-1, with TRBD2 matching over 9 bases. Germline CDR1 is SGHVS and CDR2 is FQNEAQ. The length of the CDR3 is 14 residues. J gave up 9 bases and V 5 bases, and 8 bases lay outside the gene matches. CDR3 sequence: CASSPGTSRGEQFF. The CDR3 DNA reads TGTGCCAGCAGCCCCGGGACTAGCCGCGGTGAGCAGTTCTTC.

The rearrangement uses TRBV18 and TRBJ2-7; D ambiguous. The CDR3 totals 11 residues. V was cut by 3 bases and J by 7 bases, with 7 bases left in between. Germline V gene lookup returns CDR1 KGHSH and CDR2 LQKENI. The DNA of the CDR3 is TGTGCCAGCTCACCCAAGGCTGAGCAGTACTTC. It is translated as CASSPKAEQYF.

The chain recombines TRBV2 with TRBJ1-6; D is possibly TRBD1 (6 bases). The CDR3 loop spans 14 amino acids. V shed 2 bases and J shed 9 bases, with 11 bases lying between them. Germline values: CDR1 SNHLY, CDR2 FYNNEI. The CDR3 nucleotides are TGTGCCAGCAGTGAACGAGGGGGACTTTCACCCCTCCACTTT. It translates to CASSERGGLSPLHF. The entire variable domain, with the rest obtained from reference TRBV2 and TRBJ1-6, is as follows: EPEVTQTPSHQVTQMGQEVILRCVPISNHLYFYWYRQILGQKVEFLVSFYNNEISEKSEIFDDQFSVERPDGSNFTLKIRSTKLEDSAMYFCASSERGGLSPLHFGNGTRLTVT.

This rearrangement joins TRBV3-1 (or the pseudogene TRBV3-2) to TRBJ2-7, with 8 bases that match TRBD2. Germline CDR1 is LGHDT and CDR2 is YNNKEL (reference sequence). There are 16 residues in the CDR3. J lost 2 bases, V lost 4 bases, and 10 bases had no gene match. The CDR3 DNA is TGTGCCAGCAGCCGAGGGGCGGCGGGGGGCCCCTACGAGCAGTACTTC. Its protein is CASSRGAAGGPYEQYF.

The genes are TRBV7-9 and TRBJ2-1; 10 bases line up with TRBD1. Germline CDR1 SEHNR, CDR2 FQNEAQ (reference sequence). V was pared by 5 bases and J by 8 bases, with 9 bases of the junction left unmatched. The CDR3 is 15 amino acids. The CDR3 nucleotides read TGTGCCAGCAGCATTCGACAGGGGGCGTCGGATGAGCAGTTCTTC. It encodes CASSIRQGASDEQFF.

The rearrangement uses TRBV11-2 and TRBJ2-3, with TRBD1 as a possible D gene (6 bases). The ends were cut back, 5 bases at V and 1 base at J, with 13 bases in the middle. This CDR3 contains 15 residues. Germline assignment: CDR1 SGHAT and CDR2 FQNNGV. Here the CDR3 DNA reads TGTGCCAGCAGCCCTACGACAGGTCGCACAGATACGCAGTATTTT. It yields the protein CASSPTTGRTDTQYF. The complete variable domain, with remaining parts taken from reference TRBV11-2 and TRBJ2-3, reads EAGVAQSPRYKIIEKRQSVAFWCNPISGHATLYWYQQILGQGPKLLIQFQNNGVVDDSQLPKDRFSAERLKGVDSTLKIQPAKLEDSAVYLCASSPTTGRTDTQYFGPGTRLTVL.

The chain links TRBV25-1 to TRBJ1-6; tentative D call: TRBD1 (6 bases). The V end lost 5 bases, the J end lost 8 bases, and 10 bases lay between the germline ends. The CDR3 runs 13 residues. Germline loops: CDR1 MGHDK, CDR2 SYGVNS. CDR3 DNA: TGTGCCAGCAGTAGACAGGTGGATTCACCCCTCCACTTT. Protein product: CASSRQVDSPLHF.

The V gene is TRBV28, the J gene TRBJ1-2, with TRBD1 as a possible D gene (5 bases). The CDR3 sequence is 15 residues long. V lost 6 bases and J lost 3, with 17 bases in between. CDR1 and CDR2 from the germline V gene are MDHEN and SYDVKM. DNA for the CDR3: TGTGCCAGCAGGTGGGGCCCCGGCAGGCACTATGGCTACACCTTC. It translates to CASRWGPGRHYGYTF.

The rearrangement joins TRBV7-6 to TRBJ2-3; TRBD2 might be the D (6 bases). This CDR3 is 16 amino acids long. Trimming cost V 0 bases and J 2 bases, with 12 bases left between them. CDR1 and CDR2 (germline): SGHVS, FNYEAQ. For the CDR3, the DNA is TGTGCCAGCAGCTTAGCCAGCGGGCTTGACACAGATACGCAGTATTTT. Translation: CASSLASGLDTDTQYF.

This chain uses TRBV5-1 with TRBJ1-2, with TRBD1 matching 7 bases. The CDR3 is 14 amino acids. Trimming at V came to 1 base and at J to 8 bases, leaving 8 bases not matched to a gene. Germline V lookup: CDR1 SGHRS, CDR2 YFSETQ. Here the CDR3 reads CASSLQGQVDGYTF. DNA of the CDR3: TGCGCCAGCAGCTTGCAAGGACAGGTTGACGGCTACACCTTC.

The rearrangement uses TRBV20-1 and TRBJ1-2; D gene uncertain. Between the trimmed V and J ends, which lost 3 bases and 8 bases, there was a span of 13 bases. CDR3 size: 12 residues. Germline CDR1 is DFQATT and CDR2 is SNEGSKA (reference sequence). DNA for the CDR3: TGCAGTGCTAGTAGTAAGGTTGGGGGCTACACCTTC. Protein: CSASSKVGGYTF.

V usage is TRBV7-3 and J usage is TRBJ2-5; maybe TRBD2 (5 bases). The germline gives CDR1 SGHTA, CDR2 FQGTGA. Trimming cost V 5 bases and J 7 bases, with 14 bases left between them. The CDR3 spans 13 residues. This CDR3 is CASSPHEAGTQYF. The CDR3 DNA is TGTGCCAGCAGCCCTCACGAGGCGGGGACCCAGTACTTC.

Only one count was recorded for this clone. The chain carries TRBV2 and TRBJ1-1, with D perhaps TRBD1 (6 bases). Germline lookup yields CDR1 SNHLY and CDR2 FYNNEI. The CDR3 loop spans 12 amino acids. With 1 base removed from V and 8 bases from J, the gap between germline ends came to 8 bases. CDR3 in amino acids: CASSEGGQEAFF. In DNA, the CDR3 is TGTGCCAGCAGTGAAGGGGGACAAGAAGCTTTCTTT.

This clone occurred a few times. The CDR3 loop reads CASSSPTLSSGNTIYF. CDR3 nucleotides: TGTGCCAGCAGCTCTCCGACCTTAAGCTCTGGAAACACCATATATTTT. This chain uses TRBV14 with TRBJ1-3; D call uncertain. V was pared by 5 bases and J by 0 bases, with 14 bases between. The V gene's germline CDR1 is SGHDN and CDR2 FVKESK. This CDR3 is 16 amino acids long.

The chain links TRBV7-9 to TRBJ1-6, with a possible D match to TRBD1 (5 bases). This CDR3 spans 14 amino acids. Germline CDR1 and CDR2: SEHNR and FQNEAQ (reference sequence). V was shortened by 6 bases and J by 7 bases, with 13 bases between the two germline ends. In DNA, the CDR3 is TGTGCCAGCAGATTACAAGGGGAGAATTCACCCCTCCACTTT. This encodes CASRLQGENSPLHF.